The clone carrying this TCR beta chain was recorded a few times. Its antigen remains unidentified. CDR3 length equals 13 residues. Per the germline V gene, CDR1 is SGHTA and CDR2 is FQGNSA. V shed 5 bases and J shed 2 bases, with 10 bases lying between them. The authors ran a second PCR of about 7 to 11 cycles using a sample-barcoded 5' primer and a J-beta primer mix. Unique molecular identifiers of 12 random nucleotides labeled each cDNA. TCRdb reanalysed the 5' RACE reads using MiXCR and keeps one entry per CDR3 protein. The profile covers 550,000 to 600,000 distinct CDR3 sequences, with less than 60% appearing a single time and about 22% taken by the ten largest. The study drew donors from healthy Caucasian individuals in Russia aged roughly 6 to 90. PBMCs were isolated at a quantity of at least 7 million per sample. The sample is drawn from a study of blood T cells in healthy people across ages. Study results and limitations: The percentage of naive T cells correlated strongly with TCR beta diversity.

The chain uses TRBV7-2 and TRBJ2-7, with no clear D. The sample was blood. The source of this sequence is an elderly man in good health. The CDR3 nucleotides read TGTGCCAGCAGCCCGCCCTTTCCCTACGAGCAGTACTTC. Protein sequence: CASSPPFPYEQYF.